A single sample gave rise to the 21 T cell receptor beta chains below, sequenced in a study of control samples from healthy donors and cancer patients. Profiling relied on immunoSEQ multiplex PCR, and the TCRdb table lists in-frame clones only, not all of them. The sample includes about 130,000 clones, roughly 90% of them seen just once. The sample consisted of blood. These TCRs come from a man younger than 35 in good health.

The chain has TRBV9 and TRBJ1-3; possible D gene TRBD1, 6 bases. The V gene's germline CDR1 is SGDLS and CDR2 YYNGEE. V lost 4 bases to trimming and J lost 0 bases, with 11 bases between them. This CDR3 is 15 amino acids long. CDR3 in DNA: TGTGCCAGCAGCTTAACAGGGCACTCTGGAAACACCATATATTTT. Residues: CASSLTGHSGNTIYF.

This chain joins TRBV6-4 and TRBJ2-3; TRBD1 aligns across 8 bases. Trimming at V came to 0 bases and at J to 3 bases, leaving 2 bases not matched to a gene. The length of the CDR3 is 15 residues. Germline CDR1 MRHNA, CDR2 SNTAGT. The CDR3 DNA is TGTGCCAGCAGTGACTCGGACAGGGCGACAGATACGCAGTATTTT. Its protein product is CASSDSDRATDTQYF.

A single count supports this clone. This chain uses TRBV6-5 with TRBJ1-4; no clear D. Trimming pared 2 bases from V and 0 bases from J, leaving 7 bases between. This CDR3 spans 15 amino acids. Germline lookup yields CDR1 MNHEY and CDR2 SVGAGI. The DNA of the CDR3 is TGTGCCAGCAGTTACGGGGATTCAACTAATGAAAAACTGTTTTTT. This translates into CASSYGDSTNEKLFF.

The gene calls are TRBV24-1 and TRBJ2-3; 7 bases fit TRBD1. CDR1 KGHDR and CDR2 SFDVKD come from the germline V gene. CDR3 length: 16 amino acids. The trim removed 3 bases at V and 1 base at J, leaving 6 bases unmatched. In DNA form, the CDR3 reads TGTGCCACCAGTGATCAACAGGGGTGGGGCACAGATACGCAGTATTTT. Translating gives CATSDQQGWGTDTQYF.

The rearrangement joins TRBV18 to TRBJ2-1; no clear D. This CDR3 region has 12 residues. V lost 2 bases to trimming and J lost 7 bases, with 6 bases between them. Germline V gene lookup returns CDR1 KGHSH and CDR2 LQKENI. CDR3 in DNA: TGTGCCAGCTCACCAAAAGGGAATGAGCAGTTCTTC. Protein: CASSPKGNEQFF. Looking up the rest from reference TRBV18 and TRBJ2-1 gives the full variable domain: NAGVMQNPRHLVRRRGQEARLRCSPMKGHSHVYWYRQLPEEGLKFMVYLQKENIIDESGMPKERFSAEFPKEGPSILRIQQVVRGDSAAYFCASSPKGNEQFFGPGTRLTVL.

The chain links TRBV28 to TRBJ2-1, with TRBD1 matching 8 bases. In germline, CDR1 is MDHEN, CDR2 SYDVKM. Trimming cost V 4 bases and J 4 bases; bases outside gene matches: 6. The length of the CDR3 is 15 residues. The CDR3 DNA is TGTGCCAGCAGTTCCCAGGGGGCCTCGTACAATGAGCAGTTCTTC. It specifies CASSSQGASYNEQFF.

The count of this clone is one. The J gene is TRBJ2-3, the V gene TRBV12-5, with D possibly matching TRBD2 (6 bases). Germline CDR1 LGHNT, CDR2 FRNRAP. This CDR3 region has 14 residues. Trimming removed 7 bases from V and 4 bases from J, with 15 bases in between. As DNA, the CDR3 is TGTGCTAGTGCCGAGGAGGGCAGTGCAGATACGCAGTATTTT. It is translated as CASAEEGSADTQYF.

The chain couples TRBV11-2 to TRBJ2-7; 10 bases align to TRBD2. Per germline, CDR1 SGHAT and CDR2 FQNNGV. After removal of 1 base from V and 1 base from J, the junction contained 4 bases not matched to a gene. The CDR3 loop spans 16 amino acids. The CDR3 bases are TGTGCCAGCAGCTTAGGTTCTAGCGGGAGTTCCTACGAGCAGTACTTC. Its translation: CASSLGSSGSSYEQYF.

The J gene is TRBJ1-1, the V gene TRBV7-2; a weak D match, TRBD1 (6 bases). Germline values: CDR1 SGHTA, CDR2 FQGNSA. The CDR3 runs 15 residues. V was pared by 5 bases and J by 6 bases, with 19 bases between. The CDR3 loop is CASSPTGLKMAEAFF. As DNA, the CDR3 is TGTGCCAGCAGCCCAACAGGGTTGAAGATGGCTGAAGCTTTCTTT.

The rearrangement uses TRBV13 and TRBJ2-1; D perhaps matches TRBD2 (6 bases). The CDR3 is 15 residues long. Trimming shortened V by 5 bases and J by 0 bases, and 11 bases separated the two germline ends. The germline gives CDR1 PRHDT, CDR2 FYEKMQ (reference sequence). CDR3 bases: TGTGCCAGCAGCCCCCTGGAGGGCTCCTACAATGAGCAGTTCTTC. Amino acid sequence: CASSPLEGSYNEQFF. The full variable domain, in which reference TRBV13 and TRBJ2-1 provide the parts outside the CDR3, is AAGVIQSPRHLIKEKRETATLKCYPIPRHDTVYWYQQGPGQDPQFLISFYEKMQSDKGSIPDRFSAQQFSDYHSELNMSSLELGDSALYFCASSPLEGSYNEQFFGPGTRLTVL.

This clone was found once. V and J are TRBV19 and TRBJ2-5; unclear D gene. The germline V and J ends were trimmed by 1 base and 3 bases, with 6 bases remaining between them. CDR3 length: 13 amino acids. CDR1 and CDR2 (germline): LNHDA, SQIVND (reference sequence). The CDR3 nucleotides are TGTGCCAGTAGTATAGGCCCTAAAGAGACCCAGTACTTC. Protein: CASSIGPKETQYF.

This clone was seen just once. The chain uses TRBV6-5 and TRBJ1-4, with 8 bases matching TRBD1. Germline assignment: CDR1 MNHEY and CDR2 SVGAGI. This CDR3 comprises 14 residues. Trimming at V came to 6 bases and at J to 7 bases, leaving 7 bases not matched to a gene. The CDR3 region has the DNA TGTGCCAGCAGGCGGACAGGGAAGGGTGAAAAACTGTTTTTT. Its protein product is CASRRTGKGEKLFF.

This chain uses TRBV7-6 with TRBJ2-7; 7 nucleotides match TRBD1. CDR3 size: 14 residues. With 4 bases clipped from V and 0 bases from J, the junction kept 3 bases outside the gene matches. CDR1 and CDR2 from the germline V gene are SGHVS and FNYEAQ. The CDR3 sequence is CASSWTGTSYEQYF. In DNA form, the CDR3 reads TGTGCCAGCAGCTGGACAGGAACCTCCTACGAGCAGTACTTC.

This chain uses TRBV7-2 with TRBJ1-2; 8 bases agree with TRBD1. The junction had 3 bases not matched to a gene; V was cut back by 3 bases and J by 6 bases. Germline V gene sequence: CDR1 SGHTA, CDR2 FQGNSA. The CDR3 is 13 residues long. The CDR3 DNA reads as TGTGCCAGCAGCTTCAGGGGGCGGGATGGCTACACCTTC. Translating gives CASSFRGRDGYTF.

The V and J genes are TRBV30 and TRBJ1-2; D not certain. CDR1 and CDR2 from the germline V gene are GTSNPN and SVGIG (reference sequence). V lost 3 bases, J lost 9 bases, and 14 bases lay in between. The CDR3 contains 12 residues. CDR3 residues: CAWSESTPSYTF. The CDR3 DNA reads as TGTGCCTGGAGCGAATCGACGCCTAGCTACACCTTC.

The V call is TRBV5-6, the J call TRBJ1-2; D perhaps matches TRBD1 (5 bases). Deletions cut 0 bases from V and 4 bases from J, with 13 bases between. From germline, CDR1 is SGHDT and CDR2 YYEEEE. This CDR3 spans 15 amino acids. This CDR3 reads CASSLGMGLSYGYTF. Written as DNA, the CDR3 is TGTGCCAGCAGCTTGGGGATGGGACTCAGCTATGGCTACACCTTC.

A single count supports this clone. V usage is TRBV10-3 and J usage is TRBJ1-5; 8 bases match TRBD1. Unmatched junction bases numbered 5, after V lost 5 bases and J lost 2 bases. CDR3 length equals 15 residues. The germline V gene encodes CDR1 ENHRY and CDR2 SYGVKD. As DNA, the CDR3 is TGTGCCATCAGTTCGACAGGGGATGGCAATCAGCCCCAGCATTTT. This sequence encodes CAISSTGDGNQPQHF.

V is TRBV5-1 and J is TRBJ1-1; D remains ambiguous. The CDR3 has 14 residues. Trimming removed 6 bases at V and 2 bases at J, with 14 bases between. CDR1 is SGHRS, CDR2 YFSETQ, per germline. The chain's CDR3 is CASTPGGSNTEAFF. The CDR3 nucleotides read TGCGCCAGCACCCCAGGCGGGAGCAACACTGAAGCTTTCTTT.

V usage is TRBV5-1 and J usage is TRBJ1-2, with D possibly matching TRBD1 (5 bases). The CDR3 sequence is 12 residues long. CDR1 and CDR2 (germline): SGHRS, YFSETQ. V dropped 4 bases and J dropped 7 bases, with 11 bases sitting between them. The CDR3 reads CASSMDKPGYTF. The DNA for the CDR3 is TGCGCCAGCAGCATGGACAAGCCTGGCTACACCTTC.

The chain has TRBV30 and TRBJ2-7; D not resolved. The CDR3 runs to 14 residues. V was cut by 3 bases and J by 0 bases, with 12 bases left in between. CDR1 and CDR2 (germline): GTSNPN, SVGIG (reference sequence). The chain's CDR3 is CAWRGSANSYEQYF. For the CDR3, the DNA is TGTGCCTGGAGAGGGTCGGCGAACTCCTACGAGCAGTACTTC.

This clone was seen more than once but under ten times. The genes are TRBV24-1 and TRBJ2-2; 8 bases agree with TRBD1. V was pared by 5 bases and J by 5 bases, with 6 bases of the junction left unmatched. Germline CDR1 reads KGHDR; CDR2 reads SFDVKD. The CDR3 runs to 15 residues. The CDR3 nucleotides are TGTGCCACCAGTGTCCAGGGGGCGGGGACCGGGGAGCTGTTTTTT. Translation: CATSVQGAGTGELFF.